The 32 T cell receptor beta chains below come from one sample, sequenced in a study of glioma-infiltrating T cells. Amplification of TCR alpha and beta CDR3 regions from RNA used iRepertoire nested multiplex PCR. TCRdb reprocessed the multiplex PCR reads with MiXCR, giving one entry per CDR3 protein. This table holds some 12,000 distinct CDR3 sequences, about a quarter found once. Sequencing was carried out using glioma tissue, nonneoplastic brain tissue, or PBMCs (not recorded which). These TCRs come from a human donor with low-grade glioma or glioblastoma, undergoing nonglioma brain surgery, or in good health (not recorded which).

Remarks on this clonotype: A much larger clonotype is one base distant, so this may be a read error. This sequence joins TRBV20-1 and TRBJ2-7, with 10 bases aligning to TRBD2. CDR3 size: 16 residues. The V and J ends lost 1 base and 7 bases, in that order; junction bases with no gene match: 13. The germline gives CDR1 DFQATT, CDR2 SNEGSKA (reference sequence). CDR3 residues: CSARVGEREGLNEQYF. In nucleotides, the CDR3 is TGCAGTGCTAGAGTGGGGGAGCGGGAGGGCCTCAATGAGCAGTACTTC.

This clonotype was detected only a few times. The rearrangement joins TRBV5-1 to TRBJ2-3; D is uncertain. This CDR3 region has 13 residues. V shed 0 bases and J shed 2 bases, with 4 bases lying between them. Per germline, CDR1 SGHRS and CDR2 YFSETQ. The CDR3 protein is CASSLDLTDTQYF. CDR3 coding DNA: TGCGCCAGCAGCTTGGACCTCACAGATACGCAGTATTTT.

Here the CDR3 DNA reads TGTGCCACCTTAGCGGGACCAACCCAGGAGGAGCAGTTCTTC. Protein: CATLAGPTQEEQFF. The chain uses TRBV10-3 and TRBJ2-1, with 8 bases lining up with TRBD2. The germline V gene encodes CDR1 ENHRY and CDR2 SYGVKD. V lost 10 bases, J lost 10 bases, and 15 bases stayed unmatched. The CDR3 has 14 amino acids.

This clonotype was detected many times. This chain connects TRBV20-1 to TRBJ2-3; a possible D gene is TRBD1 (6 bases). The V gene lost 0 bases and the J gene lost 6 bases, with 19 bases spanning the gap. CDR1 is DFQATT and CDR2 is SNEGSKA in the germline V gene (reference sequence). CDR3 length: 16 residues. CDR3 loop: CSAREPTGPSPDTQYF. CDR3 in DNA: TGCAGTGCTAGAGAACCAACAGGGCCCTCACCGGATACGCAGTATTTT.

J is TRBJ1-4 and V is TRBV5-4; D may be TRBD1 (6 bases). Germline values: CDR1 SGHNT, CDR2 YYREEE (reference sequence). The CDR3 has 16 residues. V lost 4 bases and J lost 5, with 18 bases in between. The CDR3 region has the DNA TGTGCCAGCAGCCGAGATGGGGGGCGGCTAAATGAAAAACTGTTTTTT. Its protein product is CASSRDGGRLNEKLFF. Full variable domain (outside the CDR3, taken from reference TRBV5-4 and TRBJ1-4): ETGVTQSPTHLIKTRGQQVTLRCSSQSGHNTVSWYQQALGQGPQFIFQYYREEENGRGNFPPRFSGLQFPNYSSELNVNALELDDSALYLCASSRDGGRLNEKLFFGSGTQLSVL.

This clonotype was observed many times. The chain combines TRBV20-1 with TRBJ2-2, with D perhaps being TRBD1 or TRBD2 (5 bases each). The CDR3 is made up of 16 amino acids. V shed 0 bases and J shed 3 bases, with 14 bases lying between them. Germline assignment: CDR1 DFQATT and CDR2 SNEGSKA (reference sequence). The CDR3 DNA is TGCAGTGCTAGAGATGAGGAGATGGGGGACACCGGGGAGCTGTTTTTT. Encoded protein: CSARDEEMGDTGELFF.

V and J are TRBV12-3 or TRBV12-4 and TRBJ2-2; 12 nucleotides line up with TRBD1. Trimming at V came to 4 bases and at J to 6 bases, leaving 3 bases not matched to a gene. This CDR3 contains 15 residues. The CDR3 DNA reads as TGTGCCAGCAGTTCGGGACAGGGGGCTGCCGGGGAGCTGTTTTTT. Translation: CASSSGQGAAGELFF.

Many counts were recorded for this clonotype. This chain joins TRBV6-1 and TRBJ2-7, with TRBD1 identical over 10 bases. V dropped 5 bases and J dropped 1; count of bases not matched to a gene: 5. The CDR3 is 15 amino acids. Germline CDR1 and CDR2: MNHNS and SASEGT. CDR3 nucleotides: TGTGCCAGCAGTTATAGACAGGGGGCATCCTACGAGCAGTACTTC. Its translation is CASSYRQGASYEQYF.

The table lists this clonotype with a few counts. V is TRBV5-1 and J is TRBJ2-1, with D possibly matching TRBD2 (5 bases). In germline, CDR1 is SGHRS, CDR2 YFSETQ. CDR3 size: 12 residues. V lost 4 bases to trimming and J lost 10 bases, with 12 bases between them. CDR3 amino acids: CASSERAFEQFF. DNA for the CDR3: TGCGCCAGCAGCGAGAGGGCTTTCGAGCAGTTCTTC.

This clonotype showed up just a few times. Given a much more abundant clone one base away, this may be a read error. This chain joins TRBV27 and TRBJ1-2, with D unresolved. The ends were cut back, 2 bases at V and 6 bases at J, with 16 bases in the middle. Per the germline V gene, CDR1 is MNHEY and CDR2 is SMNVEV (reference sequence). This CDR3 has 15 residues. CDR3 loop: CASSLPRHDLDGYTF. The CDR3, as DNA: TGTGCCAGCAGTTTACCCCGCCATGACTTGGATGGCTACACCTTC.

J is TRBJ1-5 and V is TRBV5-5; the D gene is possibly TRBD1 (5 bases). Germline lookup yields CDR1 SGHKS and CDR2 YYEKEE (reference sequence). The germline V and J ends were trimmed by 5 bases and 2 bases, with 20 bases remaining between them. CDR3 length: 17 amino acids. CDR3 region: CASSPLLRVLGNQPQHF. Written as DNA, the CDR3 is TGTGCCAGCAGTCCTTTACTCAGGGTCTTGGGCAATCAGCCCCAGCATTTT.

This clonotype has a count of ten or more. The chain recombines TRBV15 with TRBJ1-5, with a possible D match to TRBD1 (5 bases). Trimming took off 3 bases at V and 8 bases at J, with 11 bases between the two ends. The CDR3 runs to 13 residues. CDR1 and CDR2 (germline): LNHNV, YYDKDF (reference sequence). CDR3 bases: TGTGCCACCAGCAGGGGGGTTGGGGAGCCCCAGCATTTT. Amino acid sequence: CATSRGVGEPQHF.

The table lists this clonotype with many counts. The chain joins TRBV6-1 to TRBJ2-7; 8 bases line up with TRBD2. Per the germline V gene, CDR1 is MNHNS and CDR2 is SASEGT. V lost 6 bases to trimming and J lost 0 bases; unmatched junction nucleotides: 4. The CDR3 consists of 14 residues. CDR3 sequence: CASRRGGTSYEQYF. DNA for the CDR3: TGTGCCAGCAGGCGCGGGGGGACCTCCTACGAGCAGTACTTC.

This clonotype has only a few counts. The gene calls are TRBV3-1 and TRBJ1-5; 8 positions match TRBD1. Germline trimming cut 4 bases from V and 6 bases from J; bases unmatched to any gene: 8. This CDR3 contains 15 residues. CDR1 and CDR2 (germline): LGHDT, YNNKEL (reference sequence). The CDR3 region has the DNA TGTGCCAGCAGCCGACGGTCAGGGGGCGGTCAGCCCCAGCATTTT. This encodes CASSRRSGGGQPQHF.

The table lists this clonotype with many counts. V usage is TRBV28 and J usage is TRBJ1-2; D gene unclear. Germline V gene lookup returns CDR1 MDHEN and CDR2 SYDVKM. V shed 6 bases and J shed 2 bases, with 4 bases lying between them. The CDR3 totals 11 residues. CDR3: CASRANYGYTF. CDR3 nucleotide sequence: TGTGCCAGCAGGGCAAACTATGGCTACACCTTC.

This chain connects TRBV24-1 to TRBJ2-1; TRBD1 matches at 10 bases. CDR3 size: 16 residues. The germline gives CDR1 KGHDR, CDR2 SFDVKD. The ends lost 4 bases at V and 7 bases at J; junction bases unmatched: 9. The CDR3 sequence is CATSDLGQGRKNEQFF. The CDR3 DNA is TGTGCCACCAGTGACCTGGGACAGGGGAGGAAAAATGAGCAGTTCTTC.

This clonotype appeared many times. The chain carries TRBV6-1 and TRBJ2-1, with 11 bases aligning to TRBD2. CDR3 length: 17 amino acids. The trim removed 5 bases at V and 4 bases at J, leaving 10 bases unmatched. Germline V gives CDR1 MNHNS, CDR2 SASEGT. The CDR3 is CASSLTSGEYGYNEQFF. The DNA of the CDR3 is TGTGCCAGCAGTTTGACTAGCGGGGAGTATGGATACAATGAGCAGTTCTTC.

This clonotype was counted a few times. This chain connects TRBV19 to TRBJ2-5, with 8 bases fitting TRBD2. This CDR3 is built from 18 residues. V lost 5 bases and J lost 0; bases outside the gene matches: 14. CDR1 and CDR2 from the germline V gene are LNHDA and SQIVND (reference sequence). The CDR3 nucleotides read TGTGCCAGTAGTCCTGGACTAGCCCCTCCCTTGTACCAAGAGACCCAGTACTTC. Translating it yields CASSPGLAPPLYQETQYF.

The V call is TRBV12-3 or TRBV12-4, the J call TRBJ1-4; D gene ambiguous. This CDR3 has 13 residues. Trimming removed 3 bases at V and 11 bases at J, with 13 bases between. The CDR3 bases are TGTGCCAGCAGTTTCCTCTATGGGATGAAACTGTTTTTT. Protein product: CASSFLYGMKLFF.

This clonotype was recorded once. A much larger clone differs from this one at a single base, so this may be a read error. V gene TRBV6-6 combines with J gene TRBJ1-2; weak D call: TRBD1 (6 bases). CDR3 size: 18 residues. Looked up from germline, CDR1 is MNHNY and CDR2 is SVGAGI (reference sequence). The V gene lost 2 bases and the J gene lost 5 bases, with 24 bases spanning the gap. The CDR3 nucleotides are TGTGCCAGCAGTTACGAACACAGGACAGAGAAAAGTCGGTATGGCTACACCTTC. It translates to CASSYEHRTEKSRYGYTF.

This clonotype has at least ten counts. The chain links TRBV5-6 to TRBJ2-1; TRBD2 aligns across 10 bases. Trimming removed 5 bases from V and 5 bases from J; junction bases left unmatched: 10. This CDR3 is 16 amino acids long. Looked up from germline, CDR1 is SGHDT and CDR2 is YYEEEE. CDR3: CASRLAGTFVNNEQFF. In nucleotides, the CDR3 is TGTGCCAGCAGACTAGCGGGGACCTTTGTAAACAATGAGCAGTTCTTC.

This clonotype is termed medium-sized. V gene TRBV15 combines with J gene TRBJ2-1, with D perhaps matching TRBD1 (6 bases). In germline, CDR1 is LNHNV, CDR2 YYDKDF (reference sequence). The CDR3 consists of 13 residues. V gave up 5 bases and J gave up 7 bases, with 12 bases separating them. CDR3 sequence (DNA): TGTGCCACCAGCCCTACCACAGGGAATGAGCAGTTCTTC. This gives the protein CATSPTTGNEQFF. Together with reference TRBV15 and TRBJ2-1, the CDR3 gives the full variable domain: DAMVIQNPRYQVTQFGKPVTLSCSQTLNHNVMYWYQQKSSQAPKLLFHYYDKDFNNEADTPDNFQSRRPNTSFCFLDIRSPGLGDTAMYLCATSPTTGNEQFFGPGTRLTVL.

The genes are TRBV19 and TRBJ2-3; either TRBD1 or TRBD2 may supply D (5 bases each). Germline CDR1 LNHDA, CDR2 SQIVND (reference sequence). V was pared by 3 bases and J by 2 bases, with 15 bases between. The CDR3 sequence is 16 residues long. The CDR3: CASSMTGTLDTDTQYF. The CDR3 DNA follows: TGTGCCAGTAGTATGACCGGGACCCTAGACACAGATACGCAGTATTTT.

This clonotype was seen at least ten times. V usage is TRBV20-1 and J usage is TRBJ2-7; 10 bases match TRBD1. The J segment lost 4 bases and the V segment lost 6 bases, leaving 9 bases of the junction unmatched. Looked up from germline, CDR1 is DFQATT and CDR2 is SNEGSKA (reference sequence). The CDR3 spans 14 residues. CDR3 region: CSAKDGTGDYEQYF. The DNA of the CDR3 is TGCAGTGCCAAGGACGGGACAGGGGATTACGAGCAGTACTTC.

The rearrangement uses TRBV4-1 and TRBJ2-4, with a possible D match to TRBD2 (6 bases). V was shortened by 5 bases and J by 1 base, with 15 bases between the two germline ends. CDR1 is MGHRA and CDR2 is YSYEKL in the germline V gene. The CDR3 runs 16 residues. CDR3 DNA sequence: TGCGCCAGCAGCTACTTCGGGACTCTCGCCAAAAACATTCAGTACTTC. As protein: CASSYFGTLAKNIQYF.

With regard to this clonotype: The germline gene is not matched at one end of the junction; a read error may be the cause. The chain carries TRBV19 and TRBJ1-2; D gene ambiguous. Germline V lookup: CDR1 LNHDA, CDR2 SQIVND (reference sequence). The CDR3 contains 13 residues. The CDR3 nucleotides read TGTGCCAGCCGAGAGTGGAAGAGCGAACAGACTTACTTC. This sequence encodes CASREWKSEQTYF.

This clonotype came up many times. CDR3 amino acids: CASSHTDRTSNQPQHF. The CDR3 region has the DNA TGCGCCAGCAGCCATACGGACAGGACAAGCAATCAGCCCCAGCATTTT. The rearrangement uses TRBV4-1 and TRBJ1-5, with 7 positions matching TRBD1. V was clipped by 3 bases and J by 1 base; unmatched bases: 6. The V gene's germline CDR1 is MGHRA and CDR2 YSYEKL. There are 16 residues in the CDR3.

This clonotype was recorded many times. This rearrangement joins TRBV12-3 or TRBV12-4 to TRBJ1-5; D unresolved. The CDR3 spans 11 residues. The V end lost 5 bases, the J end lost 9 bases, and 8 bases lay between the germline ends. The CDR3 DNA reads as TGTGCCAGCAGTACCGGTCGGCCCCAGCATTTT. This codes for CASSTGRPQHF.

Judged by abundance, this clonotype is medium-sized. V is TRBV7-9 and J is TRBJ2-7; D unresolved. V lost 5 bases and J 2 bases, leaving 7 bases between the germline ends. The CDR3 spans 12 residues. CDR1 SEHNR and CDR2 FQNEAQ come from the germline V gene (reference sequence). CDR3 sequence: CASSDQTYEQYF. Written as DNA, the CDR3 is TGTGCCAGCAGCGACCAGACCTACGAGCAGTACTTC.

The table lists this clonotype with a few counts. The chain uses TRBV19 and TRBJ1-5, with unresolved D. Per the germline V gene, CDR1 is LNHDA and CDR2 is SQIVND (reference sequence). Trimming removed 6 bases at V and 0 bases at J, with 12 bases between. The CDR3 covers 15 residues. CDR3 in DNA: TGTGCCAGTAGCCGAAACGGGGATAGCAATCAGCCCCAGCATTTT. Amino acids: CASSRNGDSNQPQHF.

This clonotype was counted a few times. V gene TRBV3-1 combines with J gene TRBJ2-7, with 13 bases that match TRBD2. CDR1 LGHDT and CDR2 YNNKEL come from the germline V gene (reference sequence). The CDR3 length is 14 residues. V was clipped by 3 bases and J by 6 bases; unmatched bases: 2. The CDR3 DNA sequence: TGTGCCAGCAGCCAGAGACTAGCGGGAGGCGAGCAGTACTTC. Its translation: CASSQRLAGGEQYF.

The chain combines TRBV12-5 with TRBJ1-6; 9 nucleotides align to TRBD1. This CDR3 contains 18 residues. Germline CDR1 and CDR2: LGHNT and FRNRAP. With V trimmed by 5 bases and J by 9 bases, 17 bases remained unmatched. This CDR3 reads CASGPETGGGFGVSPLHF. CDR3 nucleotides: TGTGCTAGTGGTCCCGAGACAGGGGGAGGATTCGGAGTTTCACCCCTCCACTTT.